The 27 T cell receptor beta chains presented below share a single source sample, sequenced in a study of patients and donors after allogeneic stem cell transplantation. Via MiXCR, TCRdb re-called the RT-PCR reads, giving one row per CDR3 protein. The repertoire consists of 70,000 or so distinct CDR3 sequences, with about a quarter occurring once and the leading ten covering about 25%. Sequencing was carried out using blood, either unsorted or a sorted T cell fraction (not recorded which). These receptors originate from a human donor who was either an allogeneic HSCT recipient or a stem cell or donor lymphocyte infusion donor (not recorded which). It is not recorded whose cells these are; they may come from a transplant donor.

V usage is TRBV20-1 and J usage is TRBJ1-3; D gene uncertain. This CDR3 is 14 amino acids long. The germline V gene has CDR1 DFQATT and CDR2 SNEGSKA (reference sequence). The V and J ends lost 0 bases and 2 bases respectively, with 8 bases between them. CDR3 protein: CSARDRAAGNTIYF. In DNA form, the CDR3 reads TGCAGTGCTAGAGATCGGGCTGCTGGAAACACCATATATTTT.

This clonotype was observed a few times. DNA for the CDR3: TGCGCCAGCAGCCAAGAAGTTGTTCTAAGGCTTCCCTATGGCTACACCTTC. This codes for CASSQEVVLRLPYGYTF. The chain links TRBV4-3 to TRBJ1-2; D not resolved. The CDR3 sequence is 17 residues long. Germline loops: CDR1 LGHNA, CDR2 YSLEER. V lost 0 bases to trimming and J lost 4 bases, with 18 bases between them.

The chain is built from TRBV4-1 and TRBJ1-2; D perhaps matches TRBD1 (5 bases). The V gene lost 0 bases and the J gene lost 8 bases, with 13 bases spanning the gap. The CDR3 length is 14 residues. From germline, CDR1 is MGHRA and CDR2 YSYEKL. This CDR3 reads CASSQDAQERGYTF. The CDR3 DNA is TGCGCCAGCAGCCAAGATGCACAGGAGCGCGGCTACACCTTC.

V and J are TRBV12-3 or TRBV12-4 and TRBJ1-6; tentative D call: TRBD1 (5 bases). The CDR3 is 17 amino acids. Deletions cut 0 bases from V and 0 bases from J, with 9 bases between. In nucleotides, the CDR3 is TGTGCCAGCAGTTTAGCTCGTGACAGCTCCTATAATTCACCCCTCCACTTT. Its protein product is CASSLARDSSYNSPLHF.

The V and J genes are TRBV13 and TRBJ2-1; TRBD2 matches at 8 bases. This CDR3 comprises 16 residues. The germline V gene encodes CDR1 PRHDT and CDR2 FYEKMQ (reference sequence). The junction had 7 bases not matched to a gene; V was cut back by 2 bases and J by 4 bases. The CDR3 spells CASSLLGLALYNEQFF. The CDR3 DNA reads as TGTGCCAGCAGCTTATTAGGACTAGCTCTTTACAATGAGCAGTTCTTC.

This clonotype came up many times. The chain joins TRBV12-3 or TRBV12-4 to TRBJ2-7; D is unresolved. With 1 base removed from V and 6 bases from J, the gap between germline ends came to 10 bases. The length of the CDR3 is 13 residues. The CDR3 region is CASSLGSWSEQYF. The CDR3 DNA sequence: TGTGCCAGCAGTTTAGGGTCATGGAGCGAGCAGTACTTC.

This clonotype has just a few counts. The chain links TRBV3-1 to TRBJ2-3; 8 nucleotides line up with TRBD2. Germline V lookup: CDR1 LGHDT, CDR2 YNNKEL (reference sequence). V was clipped by 6 bases and J by 3 bases; unmatched bases: 5. The CDR3 is 14 residues long. The DNA for the CDR3 is TGTGCCAGCAGACCGGGACTAGTGACAGATACGCAGTATTTT. It encodes CASRPGLVTDTQYF.

This clonotype has more than one count but fewer than ten. This chain uses TRBV29-1 with TRBJ2-5, with 8 bases fitting TRBD1. The V segment lost 4 bases and the J segment 1 base; nucleotides outside the gene matches: 8. There are 15 residues in the CDR3. Germline CDR1 reads SQVTM; CDR2 reads ANQGSEA. CDR3 protein: CSVVPLDRGQETQYF. DNA for the CDR3: TGCAGCGTTGTCCCCCTCGACAGGGGCCAAGAGACCCAGTACTTC.

V gene TRBV12-3 or TRBV12-4 combines with J gene TRBJ2-3, with 9 bases matching TRBD2. This CDR3 has 17 amino acids. J was trimmed by 0 bases and V by 6 bases; bases with no gene match: 10. CDR3 sequence (DNA): TGTGCCAGCAGATTGACTAGCGGACTAGATAGCACAGATACGCAGTATTTT. Translation: CASRLTSGLDSTDTQYF.

A single count supports this clonotype. The chain recombines TRBV11-3 with TRBJ2-5; D gene ambiguous. The germline V gene encodes CDR1 SGHNT and CDR2 YENEEA. The CDR3 has 13 amino acids. The ends were cut back, 0 bases at V and 3 bases at J, with 5 bases in the middle. As DNA, the CDR3 is TGTGCCAGCAGCTTAGAGGGTAAAGAGACCCAGTACTTC. It encodes CASSLEGKETQYF.

The J gene is TRBJ2-5, the V gene TRBV7-2; TRBD2 agrees at 8 bases. The V segment lost 2 bases and the J segment 4 bases; nucleotides outside the gene matches: 3. Germline-derived CDR1 and CDR2 are SGHTA and FQGNSA. The CDR3 has 14 residues. CDR3 protein: CASSLTSGGETQYF. The CDR3 nucleotides are TGTGCCAGCAGCTTAACCAGCGGGGGAGAGACCCAGTACTTC.

The chain recombines TRBV7-8 with TRBJ1-3; no definite D call. In germline, CDR1 is SGHVS, CDR2 FQNEAQ. This CDR3 is 15 amino acids long. The V end was cut by 7 bases, the J end by 0 bases, with 13 bases between. The CDR3 DNA follows: TGTGCCAGCACCCCTAGAAGGCTCTCTGGAAACACCATATATTTT. It yields the protein CASTPRRLSGNTIYF.

V and J are TRBV20-1 and TRBJ2-2; no clear D. There are 13 residues in the CDR3. The germline V and J ends were trimmed by 2 bases and 7 bases, with 11 bases remaining between them. Germline V gives CDR1 DFQATT, CDR2 SNEGSKA (reference sequence). The CDR3 bases are TGCAGTGCTAGATGGGGTCAGGACGGGGAGCTGTTTTTT. Translated: CSARWGQDGELFF.

The chain uses TRBV20-1 and TRBJ1-5, with D tentatively TRBD1 (6 bases). Trimming shortened V by 3 bases and J by 5 bases, and 11 bases separated the two germline ends. CDR3 length: 13 residues. Looked up from germline, CDR1 is DFQATT and CDR2 is SNEGSKA (reference sequence). CDR3 loop: CSASRGRDQPQHF. CDR3 bases: TGCAGTGCTAGTAGGGGGAGAGATCAGCCCCAGCATTTT.

There are a few counts of this clonotype. This rearrangement joins TRBV4-2 to TRBJ2-7, with TRBD2 matching over 12 bases. Germline V gene lookup returns CDR1 LGHNA and CDR2 YNFKEQ. V lost 3 bases and J lost 2; bases outside the gene matches: 2. This CDR3 contains 15 residues. The CDR3 reads CASSHRLAGAYEQYF. The CDR3 DNA follows: TGTGCCAGCAGCCATAGACTAGCGGGGGCCTACGAGCAGTACTTC.

V usage is TRBV4-1 and J usage is TRBJ2-1; tentative D call: TRBD2 (6 bases). Germline assignment: CDR1 MGHRA and CDR2 YSYEKL. This CDR3 is 18 amino acids long. Between the trimmed V and J ends, which lost 3 bases and 6 bases, there was a span of 24 bases. The CDR3: CASSHVFRLDRPGNEQFF. The CDR3 region has the DNA TGCGCCAGCAGCCATGTTTTTCGACTAGACCGACCTGGCAATGAGCAGTTCTTC.

This chain uses TRBV12-3 or TRBV12-4 with TRBJ2-1; no reliable D call. The CDR3 has 13 amino acids. V was cut by 8 bases and J by 7 bases, with 15 bases left in between. CDR3 coding DNA: TGTGCCAGCGGCTCCTCTAGAGAAAATGAGCAGTTCTTC. Translating gives CASGSSRENEQFF.

A few counts support this clonotype. The V call is TRBV28, the J call TRBJ2-3; D uncertain. Germline V gene sequence: CDR1 MDHEN, CDR2 SYDVKM. V lost 6 bases and J lost 2, with 6 bases in between. This CDR3 is built from 12 residues. CDR3 sequence: CASSMDTDTQYF. In DNA, the CDR3 is TGTGCCAGCAGCATGGACACAGATACGCAGTATTTT.

The chain is built from TRBV4-2 and TRBJ1-4, with TRBD1 identical over 7 bases. The CDR3 consists of 13 residues. Germline V gives CDR1 LGHNA, CDR2 YNFKEQ. V lost 0 bases to trimming and J lost 16 bases; unmatched junction nucleotides: 8. In DNA form, the CDR3 reads TGTGCCAGCAGCCAAGAAAGGTCAGGGGGACAGTTTTTT. It translates to CASSQERSGGQFF.

This clonotype was picked up a small number of times. This chain uses TRBV5-1 with TRBJ2-1, with TRBD1 as a possible D gene (6 bases). The CDR3 has 15 residues. CDR1 and CDR2 (germline): SGHRS, YFSETQ. Trimming cost V 8 bases and J 0 bases, with 15 bases left between them. As DNA, the CDR3 is TGCGCCAGTAGAGGGGGACCGAGCTCCTACAATGAGCAGTTCTTC. It specifies CASRGGPSSYNEQFF. Full variable domain (missing parts from reference TRBV5-1 and TRBJ2-1): KAGVTQTPRYLIKTRGQQVTLSCSPISGHRSVSWYQQTPGQGLQFLFEYFSETQRNKGNFPGRFSGRQFSNSRSEMNVSTLELGDSALYLCASRGGPSSYNEQFFGPGTRLTVL.

There are many counts of this clonotype. The chain carries TRBV15 and TRBJ1-1; D is unclear. This CDR3 is built from 15 residues. The germline CDR1 and CDR2 sequences are LNHNV and YYDKDF (reference sequence). The V and J ends lost 0 bases and 3 bases respectively, with 11 bases between them. The CDR3: CATSRDSSGYTEAFF. The CDR3 bases are TGTGCCACCAGCAGAGATTCGAGCGGGTACACTGAAGCTTTCTTT.

The gene calls are TRBV28 and TRBJ2-7; D call uncertain. This CDR3 region has 14 residues. The ends were cut back, 2 bases at V and 3 bases at J, with 11 bases in the middle. From germline, CDR1 is MDHEN and CDR2 SYDVKM. CDR3 residues: CASSLVERVYEQYF. CDR3 nucleotide sequence: TGTGCCAGCAGTTTAGTGGAAAGGGTCTACGAGCAGTACTTC.

The J gene is TRBJ2-1, the V gene TRBV5-1, with D possibly being TRBD2 (6 bases). CDR1 and CDR2 from the germline V gene are SGHRS and YFSETQ. The V end was cut by 0 bases, the J end by 5 bases, with 12 bases between. This CDR3 spans 15 amino acids. The CDR3 DNA sequence: TGCGCCAGCAGCTTGGGTCTAGCGAGAAACAATGAGCAGTTCTTC. It codes for CASSLGLARNNEQFF.

This clonotype was observed many times. The rearrangement links TRBV6-6 to TRBJ1-1; D not certain. Looked up from germline, CDR1 is MNHNY and CDR2 is SVGAGI (reference sequence). Trimming left V 1 base short and J 6 bases short, with 12 bases between. The CDR3 extends over 14 amino acids. The CDR3 region is CASSYYALVAEAFF. CDR3 bases: TGTGCCAGCAGTTACTATGCCCTGGTCGCTGAAGCTTTCTTT.

This clonotype has just a few counts. This chain joins TRBV7-3 and TRBJ1-1; TRBD1 matches 7 bases. The CDR3 extends over 13 amino acids. Looked up from germline, CDR1 is SGHTA and CDR2 is FQGTGA. With V trimmed by 8 bases and J by 2 bases, 5 bases remained unmatched. Here the CDR3 DNA reads TGTGCCAGCCGCGGGGACAGAAACACTGAAGCTTTCTTT. Protein product: CASRGDRNTEAFF.

The chain employs TRBV20-1 and TRBJ2-1, with TRBD2 matching over 11 bases. Germline trimming cut 7 bases from V and 4 bases from J; bases unmatched to any gene: 3. This CDR3 comprises 13 residues. Germline V gene sequence: CDR1 DFQATT, CDR2 SNEGSKA (reference sequence). The CDR3 spells CSVAGGPYNEQFF. The CDR3 coding sequence is TGCAGTGTAGCGGGGGGGCCTTACAATGAGCAGTTCTTC.

V gene TRBV7-2 combines with J gene TRBJ1-2; 10 nucleotides align to TRBD1. With 5 bases clipped from V and 7 bases from J, the junction kept 4 bases outside the gene matches. This CDR3 is 13 amino acids long. Per the germline V gene, CDR1 is SGHTA and CDR2 is FQGNSA. The CDR3 is CASSPTGGVGYTF. As DNA, the CDR3 is TGTGCCAGCAGCCCGACAGGGGGCGTTGGCTACACCTTC.